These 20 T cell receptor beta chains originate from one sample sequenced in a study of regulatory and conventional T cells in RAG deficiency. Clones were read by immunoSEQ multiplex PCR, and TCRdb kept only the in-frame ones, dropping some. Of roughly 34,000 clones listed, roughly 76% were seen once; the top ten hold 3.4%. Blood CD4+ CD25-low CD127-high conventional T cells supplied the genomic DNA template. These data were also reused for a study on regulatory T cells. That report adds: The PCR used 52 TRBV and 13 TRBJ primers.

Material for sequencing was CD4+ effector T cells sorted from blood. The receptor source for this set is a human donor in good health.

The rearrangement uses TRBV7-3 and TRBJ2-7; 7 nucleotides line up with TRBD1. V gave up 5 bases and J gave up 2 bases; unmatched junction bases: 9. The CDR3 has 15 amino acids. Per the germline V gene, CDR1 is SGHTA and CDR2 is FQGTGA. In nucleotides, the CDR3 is TGTGCCAGCAGCCCTCACCGGGACAGCACCTACGAGCAGTACTTC. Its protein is CASSPHRDSTYEQYF.

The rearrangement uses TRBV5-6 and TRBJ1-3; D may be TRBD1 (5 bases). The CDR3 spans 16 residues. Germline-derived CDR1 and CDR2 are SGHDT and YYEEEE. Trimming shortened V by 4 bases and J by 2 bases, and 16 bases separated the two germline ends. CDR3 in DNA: TGTGCCAGCAGCCCGCCGGACACGCGGACTGGAAACACCATATATTTT. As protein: CASSPPDTRTGNTIYF.

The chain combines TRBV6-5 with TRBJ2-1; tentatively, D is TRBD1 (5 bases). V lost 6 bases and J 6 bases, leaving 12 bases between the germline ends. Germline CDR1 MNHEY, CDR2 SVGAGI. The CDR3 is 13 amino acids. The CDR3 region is CASRESGLNEQFF. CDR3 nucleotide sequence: TGTGCCAGCAGAGAATCAGGGCTCAATGAGCAGTTCTTC.

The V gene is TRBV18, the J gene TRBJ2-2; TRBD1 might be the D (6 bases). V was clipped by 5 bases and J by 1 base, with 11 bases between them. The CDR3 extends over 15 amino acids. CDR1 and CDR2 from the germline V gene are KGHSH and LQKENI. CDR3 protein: CASSSLDRNTGELFF. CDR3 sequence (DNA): TGTGCCAGCTCATCCCTGGACAGGAACACCGGGGAGCTGTTTTTT.

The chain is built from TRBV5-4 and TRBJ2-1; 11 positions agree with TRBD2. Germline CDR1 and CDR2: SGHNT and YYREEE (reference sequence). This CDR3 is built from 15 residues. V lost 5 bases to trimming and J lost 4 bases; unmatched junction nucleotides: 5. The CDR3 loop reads CASRLAGGSYNEQFF. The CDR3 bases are TGTGCCAGCAGATTAGCGGGGGGGTCTTACAATGAGCAGTTCTTC.

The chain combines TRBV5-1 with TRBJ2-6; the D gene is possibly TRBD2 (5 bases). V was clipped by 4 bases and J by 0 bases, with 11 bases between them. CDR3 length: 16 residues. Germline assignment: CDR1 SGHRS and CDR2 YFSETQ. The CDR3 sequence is CASSPDGNSGANVLTF. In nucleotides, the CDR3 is TGCGCCAGCAGCCCGGACGGGAACTCTGGGGCCAACGTCCTGACTTTC.

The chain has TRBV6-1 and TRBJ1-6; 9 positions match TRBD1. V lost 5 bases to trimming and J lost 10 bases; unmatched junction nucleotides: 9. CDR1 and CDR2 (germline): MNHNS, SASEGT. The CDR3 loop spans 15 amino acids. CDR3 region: CASSLRDREESPLHF. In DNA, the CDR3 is TGTGCCAGCAGTCTGAGGGACAGGGAAGAATCACCCCTCCACTTT.

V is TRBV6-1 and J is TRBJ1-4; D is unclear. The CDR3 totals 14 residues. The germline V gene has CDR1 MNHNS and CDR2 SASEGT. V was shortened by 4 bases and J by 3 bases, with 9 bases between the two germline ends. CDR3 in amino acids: CASSVGGANEKLFF. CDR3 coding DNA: TGTGCCAGCAGTGTAGGAGGAGCTAATGAAAAACTGTTTTTT.

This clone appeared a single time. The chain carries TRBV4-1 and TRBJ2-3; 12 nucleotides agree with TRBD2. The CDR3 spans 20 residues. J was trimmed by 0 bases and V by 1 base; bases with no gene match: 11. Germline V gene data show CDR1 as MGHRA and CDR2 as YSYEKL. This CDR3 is CASSQVGLAGGITSTDTQYF. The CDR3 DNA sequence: TGCGCCAGCAGCCAAGTAGGGCTAGCGGGGGGGATCACTAGCACAGATACGCAGTATTTT.

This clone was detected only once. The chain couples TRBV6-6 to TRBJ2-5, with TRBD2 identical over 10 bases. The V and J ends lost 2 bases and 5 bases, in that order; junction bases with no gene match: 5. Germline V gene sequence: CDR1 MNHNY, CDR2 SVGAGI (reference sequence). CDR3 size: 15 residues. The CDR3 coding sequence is TGTGCCAGCAGTTACGTAGGAGCGGGAGGGGAGACCCAGTACTTC. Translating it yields CASSYVGAGGETQYF.

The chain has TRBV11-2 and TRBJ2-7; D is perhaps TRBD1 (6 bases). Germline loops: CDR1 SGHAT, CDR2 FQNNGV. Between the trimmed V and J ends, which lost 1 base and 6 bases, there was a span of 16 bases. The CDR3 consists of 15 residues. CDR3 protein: CASSLVTHQGGEQYF. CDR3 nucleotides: TGTGCCAGCAGCTTAGTAACCCATCAAGGGGGCGAGCAGTACTTC.

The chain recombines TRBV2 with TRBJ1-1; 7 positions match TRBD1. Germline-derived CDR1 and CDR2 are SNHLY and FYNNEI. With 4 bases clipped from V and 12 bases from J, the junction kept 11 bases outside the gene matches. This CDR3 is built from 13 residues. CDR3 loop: CASSGPQGGRTFF. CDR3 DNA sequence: TGTGCCAGCAGTGGACCCCAGGGGGGAAGAACTTTCTTT.

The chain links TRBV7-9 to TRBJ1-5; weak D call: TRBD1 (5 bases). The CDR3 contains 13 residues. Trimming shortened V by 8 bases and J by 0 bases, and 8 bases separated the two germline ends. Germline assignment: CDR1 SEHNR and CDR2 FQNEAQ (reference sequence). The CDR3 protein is CASRQNSNQPQHF. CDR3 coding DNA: TGTGCCAGCCGACAGAATAGCAATCAGCCCCAGCATTTT.

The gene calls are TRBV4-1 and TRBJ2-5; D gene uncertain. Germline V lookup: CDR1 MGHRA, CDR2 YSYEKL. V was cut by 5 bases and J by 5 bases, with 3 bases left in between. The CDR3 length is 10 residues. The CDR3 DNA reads TGCGCCAGCAGCGGGGAGACCCAGTACTTC. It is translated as CASSGETQYF.

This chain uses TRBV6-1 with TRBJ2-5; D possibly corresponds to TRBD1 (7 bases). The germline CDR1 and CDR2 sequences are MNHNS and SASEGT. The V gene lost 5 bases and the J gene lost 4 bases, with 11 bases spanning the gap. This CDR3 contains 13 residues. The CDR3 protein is CASSQQGGETQYF. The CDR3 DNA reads TGTGCCAGCAGTCAGCAGGGGGGAGAGACCCAGTACTTC.

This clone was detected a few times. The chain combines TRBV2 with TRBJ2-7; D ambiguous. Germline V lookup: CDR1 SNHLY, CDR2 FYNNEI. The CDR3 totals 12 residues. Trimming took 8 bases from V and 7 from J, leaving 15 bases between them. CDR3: CASGIETTEQYF. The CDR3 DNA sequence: TGTGCCAGCGGGATAGAAACAACGGAGCAGTACTTC.

The CDR3 nucleotides are TGTGCCAGTAGACAAAGGGAGGGACAGGGAAGTGGTTCGTTTGGCTACACCTTC. This encodes CASRQREGQGSGSFGYTF. The rearrangement links TRBV19 to TRBJ1-2, with TRBD1 identical over 9 bases. Looked up from germline, CDR1 is LNHDA and CDR2 is SQIVND (reference sequence). CDR3 length: 18 amino acids. The trim removed 6 bases at V and 7 bases at J, leaving 21 bases unmatched.

This CDR3 reads CASSEKRGVYGYTF. The CDR3, as DNA: TGTGCCAGCAGTGAAAAAAGGGGTGTCTATGGCTACACCTTC. The chain recombines TRBV2 with TRBJ1-2; tentatively, D is TRBD1 (5 bases). V was pared by 2 bases and J by 4 bases, with 11 bases between. The CDR3 spans 14 residues. The germline V gene encodes CDR1 SNHLY and CDR2 FYNNEI.

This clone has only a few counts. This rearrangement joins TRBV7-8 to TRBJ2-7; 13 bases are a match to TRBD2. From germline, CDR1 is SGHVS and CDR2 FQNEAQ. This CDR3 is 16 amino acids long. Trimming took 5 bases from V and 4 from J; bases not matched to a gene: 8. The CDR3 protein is CASSKGGGLAGYEQYF. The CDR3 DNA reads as TGTGCCAGCAGCAAAGGGGGGGGACTAGCGGGATACGAGCAGTACTTC.

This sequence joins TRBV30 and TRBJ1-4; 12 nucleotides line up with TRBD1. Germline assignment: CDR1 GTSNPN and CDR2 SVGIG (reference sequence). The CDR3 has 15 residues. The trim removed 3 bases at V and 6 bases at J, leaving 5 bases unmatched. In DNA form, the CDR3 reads TGTGCCTGGAGGGGGACAGGGGGCCCCCATGAAAAACTGTTTTTT. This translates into CAWRGTGGPHEKLFF.